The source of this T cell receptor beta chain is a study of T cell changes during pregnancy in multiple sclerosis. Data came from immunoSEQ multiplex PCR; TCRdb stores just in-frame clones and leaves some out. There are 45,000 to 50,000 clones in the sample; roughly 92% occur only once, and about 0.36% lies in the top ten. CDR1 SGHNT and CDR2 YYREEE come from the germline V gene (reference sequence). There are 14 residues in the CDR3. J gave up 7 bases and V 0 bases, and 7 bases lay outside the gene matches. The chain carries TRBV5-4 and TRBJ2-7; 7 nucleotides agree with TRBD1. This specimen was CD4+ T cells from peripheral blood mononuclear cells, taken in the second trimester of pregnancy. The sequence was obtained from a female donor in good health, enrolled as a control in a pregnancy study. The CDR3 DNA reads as TGTGCCAGCAGCTTGGGGGACAGAATTCGAGAGCAGTACTTC. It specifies CASSLGDRIREQYF.